The 2 T cell receptor beta chains presented below share a single source sample, sequenced in a study of vaccination and CD4 T cells after COVID-19. Sequencing of cultured CD4+ T cell DNA used the Oncomine TCR Beta short-read assay. TCRdb fed the PCR reads into MiXCR, producing one record per CDR3 protein. Of thousands of distinct CDR3 sequences in the sample, less than 55% are singletons; the top ten hold around 50%. Treatment denoted: approximately nine-day PBMC culture with coronavirus spike peptide pools or control peptides (ViraFEST assay). These receptors have no identified antigens. Sequences were obtained from CD4+ T cells from blood, cultured in vitro. These receptors came from a human donor who had recovered from COVID-19.

This clonotype was seen a few times. The chain is built from TRBV6-5 and TRBJ1-1, with D possibly being TRBD1 (6 bases). Germline values: CDR1 MNHEY, CDR2 SVGAGI. The CDR3 contains 14 residues. V gave up 4 bases and J gave up 1 base, with 10 bases separating them. The CDR3: CASSSIRGNTEAFF. The CDR3, as DNA: TGTGCCAGCAGTTCAATCAGGGGGAACACTGAAGCTTTCTTT.

This chain joins TRBV7-8 and TRBJ2-5; the D gene could be TRBD1 or TRBD2 (5 bases each). Germline CDR1 SGHVS, CDR2 FQNEAQ. V lost 3 bases, J lost 4 bases, and 12 bases lay in between. The CDR3 length is 14 residues. CDR3: CASSFWGMRETQYF. CDR3 DNA sequence: TGTGCCAGCAGCTTTTGGGGGATGCGAGAGACCCAGTACTTC. Based on the CDR3 plus reference TRBV7-8 and TRBJ2-5, the full variable domain is GAGVSQSPRYKVAKRGQDVALRCDPISGHVSLFWYQQALGQGPEFLTYFQNEAQLDKSGLPSDRFFAERPEGSVSTLKIQRTQQEDSAVYLCASSFWGMRETQYFGPGTRLLVL.